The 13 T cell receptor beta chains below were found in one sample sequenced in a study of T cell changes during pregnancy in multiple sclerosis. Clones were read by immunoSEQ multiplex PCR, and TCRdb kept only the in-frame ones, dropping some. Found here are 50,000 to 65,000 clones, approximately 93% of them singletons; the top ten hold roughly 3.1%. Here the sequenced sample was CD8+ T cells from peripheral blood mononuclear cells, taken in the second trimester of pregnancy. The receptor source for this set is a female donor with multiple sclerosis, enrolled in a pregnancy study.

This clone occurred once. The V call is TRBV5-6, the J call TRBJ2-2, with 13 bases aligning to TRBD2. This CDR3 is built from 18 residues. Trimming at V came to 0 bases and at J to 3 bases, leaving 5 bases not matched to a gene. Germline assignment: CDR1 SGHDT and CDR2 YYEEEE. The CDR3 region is CASSLGSGLAGDTGELFF. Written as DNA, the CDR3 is TGTGCCAGCAGCTTGGGATCTGGACTAGCGGGGGACACCGGGGAGCTGTTTTTT.

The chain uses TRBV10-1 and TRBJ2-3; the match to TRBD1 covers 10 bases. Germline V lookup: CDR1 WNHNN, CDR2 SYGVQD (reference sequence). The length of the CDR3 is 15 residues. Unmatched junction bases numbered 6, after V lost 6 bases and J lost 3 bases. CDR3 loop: CASSMDRGTTDTQYF. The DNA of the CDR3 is TGCGCCAGCAGCATGGACAGGGGGACGACAGATACGCAGTATTTT.

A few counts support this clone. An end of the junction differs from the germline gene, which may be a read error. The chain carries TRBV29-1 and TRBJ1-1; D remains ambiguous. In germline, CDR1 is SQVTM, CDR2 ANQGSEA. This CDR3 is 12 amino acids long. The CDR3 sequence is CSAESGNTEAFF. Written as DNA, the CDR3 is TGCAGCGCTGAATCAGGGAACACTGAAGCTTTCTTT.

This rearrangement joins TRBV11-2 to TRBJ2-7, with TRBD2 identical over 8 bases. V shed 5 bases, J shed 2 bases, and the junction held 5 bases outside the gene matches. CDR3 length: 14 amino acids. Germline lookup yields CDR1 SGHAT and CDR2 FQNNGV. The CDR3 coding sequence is TGTGCCAGCAGCGGGGCGGGGGGAACCTACGAGCAGTACTTC. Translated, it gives CASSGAGGTYEQYF.

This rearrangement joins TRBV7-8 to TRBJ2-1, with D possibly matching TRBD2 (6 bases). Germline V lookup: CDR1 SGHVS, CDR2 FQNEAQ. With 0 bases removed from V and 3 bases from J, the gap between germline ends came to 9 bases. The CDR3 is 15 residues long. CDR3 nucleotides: TGTGCCAGCAGCTTAGCACCGGGAGACTACAATGAGCAGTTCTTC. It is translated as CASSLAPGDYNEQFF.

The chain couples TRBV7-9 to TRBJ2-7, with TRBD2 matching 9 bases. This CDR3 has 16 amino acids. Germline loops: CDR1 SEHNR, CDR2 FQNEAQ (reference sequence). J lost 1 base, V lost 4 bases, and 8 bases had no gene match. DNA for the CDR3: TGTGCCAGCAGCTCGGTACTAGCGGGTGGTTCCTACGAGCAGTACTTC. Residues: CASSSVLAGGSYEQYF.

The CDR3 DNA is TGTGCCAGCGGTACTATAGGTTACAATGAGCAGTTCTTC. It codes for CASGTIGYNEQFF. This chain links TRBV27 with TRBJ2-1; D gene unclear. The CDR3 runs to 13 residues. Per germline, CDR1 MNHEY and CDR2 SMNVEV (reference sequence). V gave up 8 bases and J gave up 4 bases, with 12 bases separating them.

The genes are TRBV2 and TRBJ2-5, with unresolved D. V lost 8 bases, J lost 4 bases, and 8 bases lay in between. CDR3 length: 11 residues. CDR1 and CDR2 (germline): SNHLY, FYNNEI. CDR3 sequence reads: CASFLLETQYF. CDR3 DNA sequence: TGTGCCAGCTTTCTTTTAGAGACCCAGTACTTC.

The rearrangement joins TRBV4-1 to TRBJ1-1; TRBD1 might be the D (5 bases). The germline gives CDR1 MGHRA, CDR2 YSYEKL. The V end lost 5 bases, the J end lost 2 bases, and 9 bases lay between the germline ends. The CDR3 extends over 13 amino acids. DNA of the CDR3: TGCGCCAGCAGCTGGGGGGGAAACACTGAAGCTTTCTTT. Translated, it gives CASSWGGNTEAFF.

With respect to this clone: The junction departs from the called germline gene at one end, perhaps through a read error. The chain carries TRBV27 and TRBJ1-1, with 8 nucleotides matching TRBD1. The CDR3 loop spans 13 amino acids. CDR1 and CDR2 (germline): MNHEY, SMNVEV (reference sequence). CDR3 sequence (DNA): TGTGCCAGCAGTAGGACAGGGAACATTGAAGCTTTCTTT. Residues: CASSRTGNIEAFF.

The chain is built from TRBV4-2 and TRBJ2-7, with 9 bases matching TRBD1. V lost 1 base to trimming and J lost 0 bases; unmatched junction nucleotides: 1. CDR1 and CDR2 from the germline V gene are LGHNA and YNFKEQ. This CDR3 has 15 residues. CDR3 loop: CASSQATGGSYEQYF. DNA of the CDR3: TGTGCCAGCAGCCAAGCGACAGGGGGCTCCTACGAGCAGTACTTC.

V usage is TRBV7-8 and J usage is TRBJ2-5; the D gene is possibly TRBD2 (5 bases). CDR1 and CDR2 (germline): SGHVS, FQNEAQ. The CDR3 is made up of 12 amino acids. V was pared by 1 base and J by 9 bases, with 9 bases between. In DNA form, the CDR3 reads TGTGCCAGCAGCTTAGGGGTAGCGCCCCAGTACTTC. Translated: CASSLGVAPQYF.

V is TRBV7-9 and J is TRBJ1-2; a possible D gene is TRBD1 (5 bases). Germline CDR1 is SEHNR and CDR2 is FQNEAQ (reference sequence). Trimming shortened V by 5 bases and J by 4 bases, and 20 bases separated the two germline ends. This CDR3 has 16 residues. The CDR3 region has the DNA TGTGCCAGCAGCCGACCGGGGGAGGCCCAAGTCTATGGCTACACCTTC. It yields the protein CASSRPGEAQVYGYTF. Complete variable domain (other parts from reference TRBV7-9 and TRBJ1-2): DTGVSQNPRHKITKRGQNVTFRCDPISEHNRLYWYRQTLGQGPEFLTYFQNEAQLEKSRLLSDRFSAERPKGSFSTLEIQRTEQGDSAMYLCASSRPGEAQVYGYTFGSGTRLTVV.